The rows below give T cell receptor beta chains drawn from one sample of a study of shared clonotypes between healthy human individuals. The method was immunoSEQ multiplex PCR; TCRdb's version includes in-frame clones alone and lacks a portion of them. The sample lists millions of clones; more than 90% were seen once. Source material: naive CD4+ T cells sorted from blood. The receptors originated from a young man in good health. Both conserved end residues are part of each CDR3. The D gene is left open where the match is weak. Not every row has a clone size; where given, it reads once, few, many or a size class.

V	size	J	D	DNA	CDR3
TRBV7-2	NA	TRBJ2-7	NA	TGTGCCAGCAGCTCCAACAGGGTCCTGTTAGGCGAGCAGTACTTC	CASSSNRVLLGEQYF
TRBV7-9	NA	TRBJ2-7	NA	TGTGCCAGCAGCTTAGAGCTTTACCACGAGCAGTACTTC	CASSLELYHEQYF
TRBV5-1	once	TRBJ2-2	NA	TGCGCCAGCAGCTTGCGAGGGGATTGGGGGAACACCGGGGAGCTGTTTTTT	CASSLRGDWGNTGELFF
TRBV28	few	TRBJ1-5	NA	TGTGCCAGCAGACCAGGGTTTCAGCCCCAGCATTTT	CASRPGFQPQHF
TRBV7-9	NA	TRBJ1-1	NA	TGTGCCAGCAGCTACGTGGGGAGAGGAGCTTTCTTT	CASSYVGRGAFF
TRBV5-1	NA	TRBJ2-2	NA	TGCGCCAGCGCGAGGGAGGGGGACTTACCATCCGGGGAGCTGTTTTTT	CASAREGDLPSGELFF
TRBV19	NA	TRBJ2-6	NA	TGTGCCAGTAGTACGTACTCTGGGGCCAACGTCCTGACTTTC	CASSTYSGANVLTF
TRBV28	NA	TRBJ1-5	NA	TGTGCCAGCAGTTCCCGGACTCTCAAAAATCAGCCCCAGCATTTT	CASSSRTLKNQPQHF
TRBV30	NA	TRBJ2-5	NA	TGTGCCTGGAGCCCGGGATCCTCAAAAGAGACCCAGTACTTC	CAWSPGSSKETQYF
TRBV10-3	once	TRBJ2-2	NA	TGTGCCATCAGTGAAGCCGGGGAGCTGTTTTTT	CAISEAGELFF
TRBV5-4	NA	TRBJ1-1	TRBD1	TGTGCCAGCAGCTTCTTGGGGGACAGGGCGAGGGGTGAAGCTTTCTTT	CASSFLGDRARGEAFF
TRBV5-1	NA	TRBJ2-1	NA	TGCGCCAGCAGCCAGGGACAACAGCAGTTCTTC	CASSQGQQQFF
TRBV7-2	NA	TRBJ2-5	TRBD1	TGTGCCAGCAGAAACAGGGGAGAGACCCAGTACTTC	CASRNRGETQYF
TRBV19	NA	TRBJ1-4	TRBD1	TGTGCCAGTAGAACCGGGACAGGGAATAATGAAAAACTGTTTTTT	CASRTGTGNNEKLFF
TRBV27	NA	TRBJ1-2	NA	TGTGCCAGCAGTCCATTTGACCGCTCGGGGGGCTACACCTTC	CASSPFDRSGGYTF
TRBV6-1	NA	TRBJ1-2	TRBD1	TGTGCCAGCAGTGAATGGGGGACAGGGGGACTTGGCTACACCTTC	CASSEWGTGGLGYTF
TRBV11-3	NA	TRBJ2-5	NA	TGTGCCAGCAGCTTAGAGGTTCCGGGATCCCAAGAGACCCAGTACTTC	CASSLEVPGSQETQYF
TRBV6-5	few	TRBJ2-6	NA	TGTGCCAGCAGACCCTCTGGGGCCAACGTCCTGACTTTC	CASRPSGANVLTF
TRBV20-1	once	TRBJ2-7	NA	TGCAGTGCGGGAACAGGCTACGAGCAGTACTTC	CSAGTGYEQYF
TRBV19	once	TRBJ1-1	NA	TGTGCCAGTAGTATCTTGGGGCCCACTGAAGCTTTCTTT	CASSILGPTEAFF
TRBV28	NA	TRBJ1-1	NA	TGTGCCAGCAGTTCGGGGGGATTGAGCACTGAAGCTTTCTTT	CASSSGGLSTEAFF
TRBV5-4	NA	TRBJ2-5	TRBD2	TGTGCCAGCAGTCTTGGAGGGAGGGGAGTAGAGACCCAGTACTTC	CASSLGGRGVETQYF
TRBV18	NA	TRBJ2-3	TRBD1	TGTGCCAGCTCACCTGGACAGGGTCCAGATACGCAGTATTTT	CASSPGQGPDTQYF
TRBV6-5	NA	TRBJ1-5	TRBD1	TGTGCCAGCAGTAGCGACAGGGGGCTAGTTCAGCCCCAGCATTTT	CASSSDRGLVQPQHF
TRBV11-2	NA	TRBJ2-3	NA	TGTGCCAGCAGCTCCAGTTACACAGATACGCAGTATTTT	CASSSSYTDTQYF
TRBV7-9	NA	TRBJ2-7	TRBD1	TGTGCCAGCAGCCAAAGACAGGGAAGTATGTACGAGCAGTACTTC	CASSQRQGSMYEQYF
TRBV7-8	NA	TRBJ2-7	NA	TGTGCCAGCAGCTTAAACAGGGTGGGTGGCGAGCAGTACTTC	CASSLNRVGGEQYF
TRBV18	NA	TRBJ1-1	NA	TGTGCCAGCACGGCCAGCATGAACACTGAAGCTTTCTTT	CASTASMNTEAFF
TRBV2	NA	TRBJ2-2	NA	TGTGCCAGCACAAGCGGGCTACAGAACACCGGGGAGCTGTTTTTT	CASTSGLQNTGELFF
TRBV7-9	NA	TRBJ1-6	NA	TGTGCCAGCAGCTTATTTCCAACCCAGGGTTCACCCCTCCACTTT	CASSLFPTQGSPLHF
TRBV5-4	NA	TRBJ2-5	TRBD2	TGTGCCAGCAGCCTGGGACTAGCGGGGGGACCTCAAGAGACCCAGTACTTC	CASSLGLAGGPQETQYF
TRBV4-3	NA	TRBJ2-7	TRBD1	TGCGCCAGCAGCCAATCATTCTACGGGGACAGGAACTACGAGCAGTACTTC	CASSQSFYGDRNYEQYF